This TCR beta chain was sequenced during a study of T cell repertoires in cytomegalovirus infection. Study as a whole: An indication of both CMV infection and matching HLA type came from public TCR beta signatures.

In TCRdb, the reads were re-called with MiXCR into one record per CDR3 protein. The sample gives tens of thousands of distinct CDR3 sequences, 20% to 25% of which show up once; roughly two thirds is in the top ten. Study-level findings and limits: Carriage of CMV together with the relevant HLA was identifiable through cumulative public TCR beta family frequency. HLA-C-restricted CMV clonotypes gave the most frequent clonotype in two of eight donors.

A word on this clonotype: Its antigen is still unknown.

Germline assignment: CDR1 MNHEY and CDR2 SVGAGI. This CDR3 has 17 amino acids. Between the trimmed V and J ends, which lost 5 bases and 4 bases, there was a span of 22 bases. This chain connects TRBV6-5 to TRBJ2-3, with no clear D. The sequence was collected from a human donor in good health (CMV status not recorded). Some clones in this sample may be carry-over from other donors' samples. The sequences come from CD8+ T cells from cultured PBMCs, collected from culture after CMV antigen stimulation. DNA of the CDR3: TGTGCCAGCAGTGGGGTTCCCTTCTCCCCACTGGCAGATACGCAGTATTTT. It is translated as CASSGVPFSPLADTQYF.